This is a list of T cell receptor beta chains from one sample in a study of blood T cell repertoires in COVID-19. Repertoires were generated with immunoSEQ multiplex PCR, while TCRdb's copy carries only in-frame clones and drops some. The data contain roughly 260,000 clones, 91% of them singletons. The sequencing sample was made of peripheral blood. These receptors all come from a person aged 18-29 years with COVID-19, enrolled during active disease. CDR3s include the opening cysteine and the closing phenylalanine or tryptophan. D genes are given only for firm matches. Rows give clone size only sometimes, using once, few, many, or a class for an expanded clone.

TRBV9	NA	TRBD2	TRBJ2-3	TGTGCCAGCAGCGCTGAAGTAGCGGGAGATCCAGATACGCAGTATTTT	CASSAEVAGDPDTQYF
TRBV19	NA	NA	TRBJ1-5	TGTGCCAGTAGTATTGGAGGGGAATTAGGGTTATATAGCAATCAGCCCCAGCATTTT	CASSIGGELGLYSNQPQHF
TRBV30	NA	NA	TRBJ1-5	TGTGCCTGGAGTAAAGACAGTTCTCAGCCCCAGCATTTT	CAWSKDSSQPQHF
TRBV4-1	NA	NA	TRBJ1-3	TGCGCCAGCAGCCCAGACGCGGGAAACACCATATATTTT	CASSPDAGNTIYF
TRBV4-1	NA	NA	TRBJ1-4	TGCGCCAGCAGCCAAGATCAAACGGCAGGCGTTAATGAAAAACTGTTTTTT	CASSQDQTAGVNEKLFF
TRBV9	NA	TRBD1	TRBJ1-3	TGTGCCAGCAGCGACCCGGGACAGGTACTCGTTAGCTCTGGAAACACCATATATTTT	CASSDPGQVLVSSGNTIYF
TRBV27	NA	NA	TRBJ2-7	TGTGCCAGCAGTTTGGGGCAGGGGAAGACCTACGAGCAGTACTTC	CASSLGQGKTYEQYF
TRBV9	once	NA	TRBJ2-7	TGTGCCAGCAGCGTAGGGCCAGGACTGGGCTACGAGCAGTACTTC	CASSVGPGLGYEQYF
TRBV11-2	NA	TRBD2	TRBJ2-1	TGTGCCAGCAGCACCCGACTAGCGGGCACCAATGAGCAGTTCTTC	CASSTRLAGTNEQFF
TRBV30	NA	TRBD2	TRBJ2-1	TGTGCCTGGAGTGTAAGACTAGCGGGAGTAGGTGAGCAGTTCTTC	CAWSVRLAGVGEQFF
TRBV10-3	NA	NA	TRBJ1-2	TGTGCCATCAGTGAGTCGAGGTACTTTAACTATGGCTACACCTTC	CAISESRYFNYGYTF
TRBV18	NA	NA	TRBJ2-3	TGTGCCAGCTCACCAGCGGCGGGACTTAGAGATACGCAGTATTTT	CASSPAAGLRDTQYF
TRBV3-1/TRBV3-2	NA	NA	TRBJ2-5	TGTGCCAGCAGCCAATCGGGGGAGACCCAGTACTTC	CASSQSGETQYF
TRBV6-2/TRBV6-3	NA	TRBD2	TRBJ2-1	TGTGCCAGCAACCCGGGACTAGATTACAATGAGCAGTTCTTC	CASNPGLDYNEQFF
TRBV5-4	NA	TRBD1	TRBJ2-5	TGTGCCAGCAGTCCTTCCCGGGACAGGGAAGAGACCCAGTACTTC	CASSPSRDREETQYF
TRBV2	NA	NA	TRBJ1-4	TGTGCCAGCGGGAAGGGCAGAGGGGAAAAACTGTTTTTT	CASGKGRGEKLFF
TRBV6-2/TRBV6-3	few	TRBD1	TRBJ1-1	TGTGCCAGCAGTCCCCAAGAACCGACAGGGCGGAGAGCTTTCTTT	CASSPQEPTGRRAFF
TRBV27	NA	TRBD1	TRBJ2-7	TGTGCCAGCAGTCCGCGACAGGGACGGGCCACCTACGAGCAGTACTTC	CASSPRQGRATYEQYF